These 27 T cell receptor beta chains share one sample of origin, sequenced in a study of blood T cell repertoires in COVID-19 (dated by TCRdb to the early 2020s). The library relied on the immunoSEQ multiplex PCR assay. Entries here come from immuneACCESS through TCRdb and include only in-frame sequences with V and J called. Some clones fail to appear in such tables; in the studies checked, an unresolved V gene covers under half of the shortfall, and the cause of the remainder is unknown. The sample includes around 70,000 clones, with about 88% observed a single time. The top ten clones comprise under 1.5% of the sample. Sequenced input: peripheral blood. All receptors derive from a man aged 45 to 65 with acute or convalescent COVID-19.

V gene TRBV3-1 (or the pseudogene TRBV3-2) combines with J gene TRBJ2-5; possible D gene TRBD2, 6 bases. V dropped 5 bases and J dropped 7 bases, with 14 bases sitting between them. Germline V gives CDR1 LGHDT, CDR2 YNNKEL (reference sequence). The CDR3 is made up of 13 amino acids. CDR3 in amino acids: CASSYPGVGTQYF. CDR3 nucleotides: TGTGCCAGCAGCTACCCGGGGGTGGGGACCCAGTACTTC.

The chain links TRBV15 to TRBJ1-6, with D possibly TRBD1 on 5 matching bases. Germline V gene lookup returns CDR1 LNHNV and CDR2 YYDKDF (reference sequence). V was shortened by 3 bases and J by 7 bases, with 10 bases between the two germline ends. The CDR3 consists of 14 residues. The CDR3, as DNA: TGTGCCACCAGCAGTCGTGGGGGGAATTCACCCCTCCACTTT. Residues: CATSSRGGNSPLHF.

This clone was observed a single time. The V and J genes are TRBV28 and TRBJ2-4, with TRBD2 as a possible D gene (5 bases). The V and J ends lost 3 bases and 0 bases respectively, with 12 bases between them. The CDR3 loop spans 16 amino acids. Per germline, CDR1 MDHEN and CDR2 SYDVKM. The CDR3 DNA reads as TGTGCCAGCAGTTTGTTTAGGGAGCTAGCCAAAAACATTCAGTACTTC. Translation gives CASSLFRELAKNIQYF. Supplemented by reference TRBV28 and TRBJ2-4, the full variable domain reads DVKVTQSSRYLVKRTGEKVFLECVQDMDHENMFWYRQDPGLGLRLIYFSYDVKMKEKGDIPEGYSVSREKKERFSLILESASTNQTSMYLCASSLFRELAKNIQYFGAGTRLSVL.

The rearrangement links TRBV6-4 to TRBJ2-3; 11 nucleotides align to TRBD2. Trimming removed 0 bases from V and 0 bases from J; junction bases left unmatched: 2. The CDR3 length is 17 residues. Germline assignment: CDR1 MRHNA and CDR2 SNTAGT. CDR3 sequence reads: CASSDSGLAGSTDTQYF. In DNA, the CDR3 is TGTGCCAGCAGTGACTCAGGACTAGCGGGCAGCACAGATACGCAGTATTTT.

V usage is TRBV10-3 and J usage is TRBJ2-3, with a weak D call TRBD2 (6 bases). V was cut by 8 bases and J by 0 bases, with 24 bases left in between. This CDR3 contains 18 residues. Germline V gene data show CDR1 as ENHRY and CDR2 as SYGVKD. CDR3 in DNA: TGTGCCATCCGCGGCGGCGCGGGACCGCAGACTAGCACAGATACGCAGTATTTT. Residues: CAIRGGAGPQTSTDTQYF.

V gene TRBV7-2 combines with J gene TRBJ2-3; D ambiguous. Germline CDR1 is SGHTA and CDR2 is FQGNSA. The CDR3 spans 13 residues. The V end was cut by 4 bases, the J end by 1 base, with 6 bases between. The CDR3 DNA follows: TGTGCCAGCAGCTCCTCGGGCACAGATACGCAGTATTTT. Translated, it gives CASSSSGTDTQYF. The full variable domain, rest sourced from reference TRBV7-2 and TRBJ2-3, is GAGVSQSPSNKVTEKGKDVELRCDPISGHTALYWYRQSLGQGLEFLIYFQGNSAPDKSGLPSDRFSAERTGGSVSTLTIQRTQQEDSAVYLCASSSSGTDTQYFGPGTRLTVL.

The CDR3 loop is CASSIAGALDEQFF. The CDR3 nucleotides are TGTGCCAGCAGCATCGCCGGTGCTCTGGATGAGCAGTTCTTC. V and J are TRBV7-9 and TRBJ2-1; unclear D gene. The germline gives CDR1 SEHNR, CDR2 FQNEAQ (reference sequence). This CDR3 is 14 amino acids long. V was cut by 5 bases and J by 8 bases, with 16 bases left in between.

The chain is built from TRBV27 and TRBJ2-7; 9 bases match TRBD2. V gave up 6 bases and J gave up 2 bases; unmatched junction bases: 5. Germline CDR1 is MNHEY and CDR2 is SMNVEV (reference sequence). The CDR3 length is 14 residues. The CDR3 DNA reads as TGTGCCAGCAGCTATAGCGGGAGCCCCTACGAGCAGTACTTC. Protein sequence: CASSYSGSPYEQYF.

The genes are TRBV5-8 and TRBJ2-1, with TRBD1 identical over 8 bases. CDR3 length: 14 amino acids. The V segment lost 3 bases and the J segment 7 bases; nucleotides outside the gene matches: 6. CDR1 is SGHTS, CDR2 YDEGEE, per germline. The CDR3 sequence is CASSSDRGANEQFF. DNA for the CDR3: TGTGCCAGCAGCTCAGACAGGGGAGCAAATGAGCAGTTCTTC.

The gene calls are TRBV27 and TRBJ2-5; D is uncertain. CDR1 is MNHEY and CDR2 is SMNVEV in the germline V gene (reference sequence). CDR3 length: 16 residues. With 3 bases removed from V and 2 bases from J, the gap between germline ends came to 16 bases. CDR3 residues: CASSFSVRDFQETQYF. The CDR3 DNA reads TGTGCCAGCAGTTTCTCTGTTCGTGACTTTCAAGAGACCCAGTACTTC.

The chain combines TRBV5-6 with TRBJ2-7, with D possibly being TRBD1 (5 bases). The CDR3 runs 11 residues. Between the trimmed V and J ends, which lost 6 bases and 3 bases, there was a span of 7 bases. Germline loops: CDR1 SGHDT, CDR2 YYEEEE. In DNA, the CDR3 is TGTGCCAGCACCGACAGCTACGAGCAGTACGTC. Its translation is CASTDSYEQYV.

This chain connects TRBV7-3 to TRBJ1-2, with D tentatively TRBD1 (5 bases). Per germline, CDR1 SGHTA and CDR2 FQGTGA. The CDR3 loop spans 15 amino acids. Trimming removed 1 base at V and 0 bases at J, with 9 bases between. The CDR3 sequence: CASSLRRDSNYGYTF. In DNA, the CDR3 is TGTGCCAGCAGCTTAAGAAGGGACTCTAACTATGGCTACACCTTC.

The chain uses TRBV5-1 and TRBJ2-5; 10 bases map to TRBD2. Germline V gene sequence: CDR1 SGHRS, CDR2 YFSETQ. CDR3 length equals 16 residues. V dropped 0 bases and J dropped 2; count of bases not matched to a gene: 4. As DNA, the CDR3 is TGCGCCAGCAGCTTGGGGACTAGCGGACTGCAAGAGACCCAGTACTTC. It encodes CASSLGTSGLQETQYF.

The V gene is TRBV28, the J gene TRBJ1-2, with 8 bases matching TRBD1. Trimming at V came to 3 bases and at J to 7 bases, leaving 7 bases not matched to a gene. Germline V gives CDR1 MDHEN, CDR2 SYDVKM. This CDR3 is built from 14 residues. The CDR3 loop is CASSFIQGAPGYTF. The CDR3 DNA reads as TGTGCCAGCAGTTTCATCCAGGGGGCGCCTGGCTACACCTTC.

The V call is TRBV19, the J call TRBJ1-4; D gene unclear. CDR3 size: 14 residues. The germline V and J ends were trimmed by 4 bases and 4 bases, with 10 bases remaining between them. Germline values: CDR1 LNHDA, CDR2 SQIVND (reference sequence). In DNA form, the CDR3 reads TGTGCCAGTAGTACCCGGGTTCTTAATGAAAAACTGTTTTTT. It encodes CASSTRVLNEKLFF.

The genes are TRBV30 and TRBJ2-1, with 9 bases that match TRBD2. The J segment lost 3 bases and the V segment lost 2 bases, leaving 5 bases of the junction unmatched. The CDR3 loop spans 15 amino acids. The V gene's germline CDR1 is GTSNPN and CDR2 SVGIG (reference sequence). Here the CDR3 reads CAWSRGGAVYNEQFF. The CDR3 DNA reads TGTGCCTGGAGTCGCGGGGGGGCCGTCTACAATGAGCAGTTCTTC.

The chain employs TRBV7-3 and TRBJ2-6; possible D gene TRBD2, 5 bases. The V end was cut by 4 bases, the J end by 4 bases, with 8 bases between. This CDR3 is built from 14 residues. CDR1 is SGHTA and CDR2 is FQGTGA in the germline V gene. CDR3 region: CASSSGGGANVLTF. The CDR3 DNA sequence: TGTGCCAGCAGCTCCGGCGGGGGGGCCAACGTCCTGACTTTC.

This rearrangement joins TRBV2 to TRBJ2-5, with a tentative D call TRBD2 (6 bases). Germline V gives CDR1 SNHLY, CDR2 FYNNEI. The V gene lost 6 bases and the J gene lost 5 bases, with 13 bases spanning the gap. CDR3 size: 13 residues. CDR3 sequence reads: CASRRAGRETQYF. The CDR3 coding sequence is TGTGCCAGCAGGAGGGCGGGAAGGGAGACCCAGTACTTC.

This chain connects TRBV28 to TRBJ2-7, with no clear D. The CDR3 covers 13 residues. The V gene's germline CDR1 is MDHEN and CDR2 SYDVKM. Trimming cost V 1 base and J 4 bases, with 8 bases left between them. This chain's CDR3 is CASSLSRVYEQYF. In nucleotides, the CDR3 is TGTGCCAGCAGTTTATCTAGAGTATACGAGCAGTACTTC.

This clone has more than one count but fewer than ten. The chain combines TRBV30 with TRBJ1-5; TRBD1 agrees at 7 bases. V lost 1 base and J lost 1; bases outside the gene matches: 7. The CDR3 loop spans 16 amino acids. CDR1 and CDR2 from the germline V gene are GTSNPN and SVGIG (reference sequence). CDR3 in amino acids: CAWSGGGGSSNQPQHF. The CDR3 bases are TGTGCCTGGAGTGGTGGAGGGGGCTCAAGCAATCAGCCCCAGCATTTT.

The chain carries TRBV20-1 and TRBJ1-2; 7 bases line up with TRBD1. Germline CDR1 DFQATT, CDR2 SNEGSKA (reference sequence). Trimming at V came to 3 bases and at J to 5 bases, leaving 6 bases not matched to a gene. The CDR3 has 13 residues. The CDR3 region has the DNA TGCAGTGCTAGTAGACAGGGAGGTTATGGCTACACCTTC. It encodes CSASRQGGYGYTF.

This clone showed up just once. This rearrangement joins TRBV5-1 to TRBJ2-1; D uncertain. Deletions cut 4 bases from V and 0 bases from J, with 14 bases between. The CDR3 runs to 16 residues. Germline V gives CDR1 SGHRS, CDR2 YFSETQ. CDR3 protein: CASSPSSRSSYNEQFF. The CDR3 coding sequence is TGCGCCAGCAGCCCCTCGTCACGGAGCTCCTACAATGAGCAGTTCTTC.

The table lists this clone with a count of one. The chain uses TRBV4-2 and TRBJ2-1; D is perhaps TRBD2 (5 bases). This CDR3 has 15 residues. V lost 0 bases, J lost 7 bases, and 13 bases lay in between. Germline loops: CDR1 LGHNA, CDR2 YNFKEQ. The CDR3 is CASSQDKASGNEQFF. Here the CDR3 DNA reads TGTGCCAGCAGCCAAGATAAGGCCTCGGGGAATGAGCAGTTCTTC.

The J gene is TRBJ2-3, the V gene TRBV7-9, with 9 bases identical to TRBD2. The germline CDR1 and CDR2 sequences are SEHNR and FQNEAQ (reference sequence). The CDR3 sequence is 17 residues long. The J segment lost 4 bases and the V segment lost 5 bases, leaving 13 bases of the junction unmatched. Here the CDR3 DNA reads TGTGCCAGCAGCCCCCCCTGGCCAGCGGGAGGCTCAGATACGCAGTATTTT. It encodes CASSPPWPAGGSDTQYF.

This chain connects TRBV12-5 to TRBJ2-1; weak D call: TRBD2 (6 bases). CDR1 and CDR2 from the germline V gene are LGHNT and FRNRAP. The CDR3 extends over 16 amino acids. V was trimmed by 4 bases and J by 4 bases, leaving 17 bases between them. The DNA for the CDR3 is TGTGCTAGTGGTTCGGGTCCCCCTAGCGCTTACAATGAGCAGTTCTTC. Translating it yields CASGSGPPSAYNEQFF.

The V and J genes are TRBV27 and TRBJ2-5; TRBD2 agrees at 14 bases. CDR3 length: 20 residues. Per germline, CDR1 MNHEY and CDR2 SMNVEV (reference sequence). J lost 2 bases, V lost 0 bases, and 11 bases had no gene match. The CDR3 DNA is TGTGCCAGCAGTTTATCGGGCGCGACTAGCGGGGGGGCTGGGCAAGAGACCCAGTACTTC. As protein: CASSLSGATSGGAGQETQYF.

The chain's CDR3 is CASSLVSDRAFF. CDR3 DNA: TGTGCCAGCAGCTTAGTGTCGGACAGAGCTTTCTTT. The V call is TRBV13, the J call TRBJ1-1; TRBD1 is a possible D gene (6 bases). The CDR3 totals 12 residues. Germline CDR1 is PRHDT and CDR2 is FYEKMQ (reference sequence). V lost 1 base, J lost 10 bases, and 10 bases lay in between.